There are a few counts of the clone carrying this T cell receptor (beta chain). Its antigen is as yet unknown. The data stem from a study of blood T cells in healthy people across ages. Study-wide findings and caveats: The diversity estimates, figures obtained from one million T cells, were considered underestimates. Fewer expanded clones and more diversity marked long-lived versus aged donors.

A second PCR, run for about 7 to 12 cycles, used a sample-barcoded 5' primer plus a J-beta primer mix. TCRdb re-analysed the 5' RACE reads in MiXCR, keeping a single row per CDR3 protein. This table holds 1.5 million to 2 million distinct CDR3 sequences, 39% found once. Germline CDR1 reads SQVTM; CDR2 reads ANQGSEA. The CDR3 is made up of 11 amino acids. Trimming pared 6 bases from V and 11 bases from J, leaving 16 bases between. A minimum of 7 million PBMCs was isolated per sample. This TCR derives from a human donor in good health. The sample comprised blood. The rearrangement uses TRBV29-1 and TRBJ1-2, with D possibly being TRBD1 (6 bases). CDR3 amino acids: CSVRDKGPYTF. The CDR3 nucleotides are TGCAGCGTCCGGGACAAGGGACCTTACACCTTC.